This TCR beta chain came from a study of blood T cell repertoires in COVID-19 (dated by TCRdb to the early 2020s). General notes on the study: The collaborator samples originated in the United States, Italy and Spain and spanned the acute and convalescent phases of COVID-19. A de-identified subject ID, COVID-19 status, age in years and sex were almost always included in the sample metadata. The samples were drawn from the first 160 participants of the ongoing ImmuneRACE study and from 950 to 1,500 subjects provided by 6 global collaborators. The prospective study material was composed of cDNA or gDNA derived from T cells, B-cell-depleted T cells, or PBMCs. The repertoires were released in a freely available public database meant as a resource for research on the immune response to SARS-CoV-2. The dataset comprised deeply sampled blood TCRbeta repertoires from subjects exposed to, actively infected with, or recovered from COVID-19. Where available, HLA class I and class II types were obtained from metadata supplied by the sample provider rather than from assay-based typing.

This clone occurred once. Its cognate antigen has yet to be identified. No much larger clonotype is one base removed from it; base qualities were not supplied. The immunoSEQ Assay, a bias-controlled multiplex PCR, was used to amplify TCRbeta CDR3 regions from genomic DNA. Per the source publication's procedure: Nucleated cell counts per sample were estimated from amplification of reference gene primers within the assay. Sequence reads were collapsed and filtered to measure the absolute abundance of every unique TCRbeta CDR3 rearrangement. Productive Simpson clonality was computed per sample as the square root of Simpson's diversity index over productive rearrangements. The table comes from immuneACCESS by way of TCRdb, which keeps in-frame sequences with V and J called. Part of the clones is missing from these tables; in studies checked, under half for an unresolved V gene and the rest for unknown reasons. V and J calls and clone size are copied from that table; D and trimming were computed from the DNA. In all, the sample holds tens of thousands of clones, and approximately 90% of those were seen once. In total, the top ten clones hold around 4.9% of the sample.

The junction shows trimming of 0 bases on V and 7 bases on J, plus 10 bases between the germline ends. The CDR3, cysteine through phenylalanine, is 13 amino acids long. Of the read, only the CDR3 DNA is kept; its 39 bases are in frame from base 1. Findings and caveats that apply to the study as a whole: The amount of clinical and demographic metadata varied by source and participant and was provided uncurated.

Each collaborating institution followed its own protocols to collect whole blood in K2EDTA tubes. For TCRbeta analysis, collaborator samples were shipped as frozen whole blood, as isolated PBMCs, or as DNA extracted from either sample type. The TCR comes from a woman at least 80 years old with active COVID-19. What was sequenced was peripheral blood. The chain couples TRBV12-3 or TRBV12-4 to TRBJ2-7; TRBD2 is a possible D gene, resting on 5 matching bases. The CDR3 reads as follows: CASSLAGLAEQYF. The DNA sequence follows: TGTGCCAGCAGTTTAGCAGGTCTAGCTGAGCAGTACTTC.